A single sample is the source of the 16 T cell receptor beta chains below, sequenced in a study of T cell responses to AZD1222 COVID-19 vaccine. TCRdb's table, derived via immunoSEQ multiplex PCR, lists solely in-frame clones and lacks some. This table has 95,000 to 110,000 clones, under 95% appearing once. This specimen was peripheral blood, taken on day 0 of AZD1222 vaccination. Source of these receptors: an adult in good health.

CDR3 DNA sequence: TGTGCCAGCAGCTTGGAGCGGTCAGGGGGCTTGGTGAATGAGCAGTTCTTC. Amino acid sequence: CASSLERSGGLVNEQFF. The V call is TRBV5-6, the J call TRBJ2-1, with 8 bases lining up with TRBD1. After removal of 0 bases from V and 7 bases from J, the junction contained 12 bases not matched to a gene. The CDR3 contains 17 residues. CDR1 is SGHDT and CDR2 is YYEEEE in the germline V gene.

The CDR3 loop is CASSSGQGTYNEQFF. In DNA form, the CDR3 reads TGTGCCAGCAGTTCGGGACAAGGAACCTACAATGAGCAGTTCTTC. V gene TRBV9 combines with J gene TRBJ2-1, with D possibly matching TRBD1 (6 bases). V shed 5 bases and J shed 2 bases, with 14 bases lying between them. This CDR3 has 15 residues. Germline CDR1 is SGDLS and CDR2 is YYNGEE.

The genes are TRBV29-1 and TRBJ1-5, with 7 bases that match TRBD1. Germline trimming cut 6 bases from V and 4 bases from J; bases unmatched to any gene: 6. Germline V CDR1 and CDR2: SQVTM, ANQGSEA. The CDR3 sequence is 13 residues long. CDR3 residues: CSVMTGQNQPQHF. The CDR3 region has the DNA TGCAGCGTCATGACAGGGCAAAATCAGCCCCAGCATTTT. Full variable domain (missing parts from reference TRBV29-1 and TRBJ1-5): SAVISQKPSRDICQRGTSLTIQCQVDSQVTMMFWYRQQPGQSLTLIATANQGSEATYESGFVIDKFPISRPNLTFSTLTVSNMSPEDSSIYLCSVMTGQNQPQHFGDGTRLSIL.

V gene TRBV27 combines with J gene TRBJ1-2; 7 nucleotides agree with TRBD1. V lost 2 bases, J lost 4 bases, and 7 bases stayed unmatched. The CDR3 is 15 amino acids. CDR1 and CDR2 (germline): MNHEY, SMNVEV (reference sequence). The chain's CDR3 is CASSLQAGGFYGYTF. Written as DNA, the CDR3 is TGTGCCAGCAGTTTACAGGCAGGGGGTTTCTATGGCTACACCTTC.

This chain connects TRBV25-1 to TRBJ1-1, with D possibly matching TRBD1 (5 bases). Between the trimmed V and J ends, which lost 7 bases and 7 bases, there was a span of 10 bases. CDR1 is MGHDK and CDR2 is SYGVNS in the germline V gene. This CDR3 is built from 11 residues. This CDR3 is CASTGGGEAFF. CDR3 nucleotides: TGTGCCAGCACGGGTGGGGGTGAAGCTTTCTTT.

The chain carries TRBV18 and TRBJ2-7; D remains unclear. Germline V lookup: CDR1 KGHSH, CDR2 LQKENI. The germline V and J ends were trimmed by 3 bases and 3 bases, with 21 bases remaining between them. This CDR3 has 17 amino acids. DNA of the CDR3: TGTGCCAGCTCACCCCCGCAACGGAGTGCCCCCTTCTACGAGCAGTACTTC. This translates into CASSPPQRSAPFYEQYF.

The rearrangement uses TRBV7-2 and TRBJ2-2; D not certain. V was shortened by 5 bases and J by 3 bases, with 13 bases between the two germline ends. The CDR3 contains 15 residues. Per the germline V gene, CDR1 is SGHTA and CDR2 is FQGNSA. CDR3 sequence: CASSPTLSHTGELFF. As DNA, the CDR3 is TGTGCCAGCAGCCCTACCCTCTCTCACACCGGGGAGCTGTTTTTT.

This chain joins TRBV19 and TRBJ1-5, with TRBD1 matching 9 bases. The V gene end was trimmed by 6 bases and the J gene end by 15 bases; junction bases not matched to a gene: 9. CDR3 length equals 12 residues. The V gene's germline CDR1 is LNHDA and CDR2 SQIVND (reference sequence). This chain's CDR3 is CASSTRTGDLHF. CDR3 sequence (DNA): TGTGCCAGTAGCACCCGGACAGGGGATCTGCATTTT.

The chain has TRBV7-9 and TRBJ2-3; D is perhaps TRBD2 (5 bases). The CDR3 is 12 residues long. V lost 4 bases and J 9 bases, leaving 11 bases between the germline ends. Germline CDR1 and CDR2: SEHNR and FQNEAQ (reference sequence). This chain's CDR3 is CASSSGGWTQYF. The DNA for the CDR3 is TGTGCCAGCAGCTCCGGCGGGTGGACGCAGTATTTT. Using reference TRBV7-9 and TRBJ2-3 for the parts outside the CDR3, the full variable domain is DTGVSQNPRHKITKRGQNVTFRCDPISEHNRLYWYRQTLGQGPEFLTYFQNEAQLEKSRLLSDRFSAERPKGSFSTLEIQRTEQGDSAMYLCASSSGGWTQYFGPGTRLTVL.

The V and J genes are TRBV5-1 and TRBJ1-5; unclear D gene. In germline, CDR1 is SGHRS, CDR2 YFSETQ. Trimming took 0 bases from V and 5 from J, leaving 6 bases between them. This CDR3 contains 13 residues. This CDR3 reads CASSLGGDQPQHF. The CDR3 region has the DNA TGCGCCAGCAGCTTGGGCGGGGATCAGCCCCAGCATTTT.

The V call is TRBV7-6, the J call TRBJ1-3; D remains unclear. The V end lost 5 bases, the J end lost 7 bases, and 12 bases lay between the germline ends. The CDR3 consists of 13 residues. The V gene's germline CDR1 is SGHVS and CDR2 FNYEAQ. The CDR3 spells CASSQPSGNTIYF. The DNA for the CDR3 is TGTGCCAGCAGCCAACCCTCGGGTAACACCATATATTTT.

This clone appeared once. The gene calls are TRBV3-1 (or the pseudogene TRBV3-2) and TRBJ2-3, with D perhaps TRBD2 (6 bases). Trimming stripped 0 bases from V and 7 bases from J, with 14 bases between. CDR3 size: 15 residues. Germline V CDR1 and CDR2: LGHDT, YNNKEL (reference sequence). This CDR3 reads CASSQDPSGTYTQYF. DNA for the CDR3: TGTGCCAGCAGCCAAGACCCCTCCGGGACTTATACGCAGTATTTT.

The chain joins TRBV19 to TRBJ1-2; D perhaps matches TRBD1 (5 bases). This CDR3 has 13 residues. Between the trimmed V and J ends, which lost 7 bases and 2 bases, there was a span of 11 bases. Germline-derived CDR1 and CDR2 are LNHDA and SQIVND (reference sequence). The CDR3 region is CASNRGENYGYTF. The CDR3 nucleotides are TGTGCCAGTAACCGGGGGGAAAACTATGGCTACACCTTC.

The chain carries TRBV3-1 (or the pseudogene TRBV3-2) and TRBJ1-3; D unclear. Trimming removed 6 bases from V and 2 bases from J, with 14 bases in between. The germline V gene encodes CDR1 LGHDT and CDR2 YNNKEL (reference sequence). The CDR3 totals 15 residues. CDR3 in DNA: TGTGCCAGCAGTCCCGGAAGAGGAGCTGGAAACACCATATATTTT. This encodes CASSPGRGAGNTIYF.

The chain employs TRBV9 and TRBJ2-3; possibly TRBD2 for D (5 bases). This CDR3 comprises 12 residues. CDR1 and CDR2 from the germline V gene are SGDLS and YYNGEE. V was clipped by 0 bases and J by 6 bases, with 5 bases between them. This CDR3 is CASSVGGDTQYF. CDR3 nucleotide sequence: TGTGCCAGCAGCGTAGGCGGGGATACGCAGTATTTT. Supplemented by reference TRBV9 and TRBJ2-3, the full variable domain reads DSGVTQTPKHLITATGQRVTLRCSPRSGDLSVYWYQQSLDQGLQFLIQYYNGEERAKGNILERFSAQQFPDLHSELNLSSLELGDSALYFCASSVGGDTQYFGPGTRLTVL.

This chain uses TRBV6-1 with TRBJ1-5, with D perhaps matching TRBD1 (6 bases). Germline CDR1 is MNHNS and CDR2 is SASEGT. The CDR3 extends over 19 amino acids. Trimming shortened V by 1 base and J by 0 bases, and 19 bases separated the two germline ends. The CDR3 region is CASSEVGPWTVNSNQPQHF. The CDR3 region has the DNA TGTGCCAGCAGTGAAGTAGGTCCTTGGACAGTTAATAGCAATCAGCCCCAGCATTTT.